Listed below are T cell receptor beta chains from one sample, sequenced in a study of blood T cell repertoires in COVID-19. The protocol was immunoSEQ multiplex PCR, while the TCRdb copy is restricted to in-frame clones and leaves out a portion. The sample carries about 130,000 clones, 80% to 90% recorded once. Specimen: peripheral blood. These receptors all come from a man over 45 with active COVID-19. Both conserved end residues are part of each CDR3. A D gene is named only where the DNA matches it firmly.

TRBV5-1	TRBD1	TRBJ2-2	CASKTGGADTGELFF
TRBV3-1/TRBV3-2	NA	TRBJ1-3	CASSQVRGNTIYF
TRBV20-1	NA	TRBJ1-1	CSARDPPRAFF
TRBV6-1	TRBD1	TRBJ1-5	CASSATPGQGGNQPQHF
TRBV30	NA	TRBJ1-2	CAWRGRGGYTF
TRBV28	NA	TRBJ1-2	CASSPRVSGYTF
TRBV7-2	TRBD2	TRBJ2-7	CASSLYYAGLALDEQYF
TRBV7-2	NA	TRBJ2-3	CASGLPPTDTQYF
TRBV7-3	TRBD2	TRBJ2-1	CASSLSGGEYNEQFF
TRBV5-4	NA	TRBJ2-5	CASSLAGTLETQYF
TRBV30	NA	TRBJ1-5	CAWSVGQPQHF
TRBV6-1	NA	TRBJ1-6	CASSDPPGGKTYNSPLHF
TRBV11-2	TRBD2	TRBJ2-2	CASSLVPAGGGELFF
TRBV20-1	NA	TRBJ2-7	CSARGVGEGKDEQYF
TRBV7-2	TRBD1	TRBJ1-2	CASSPGTAGYTF
TRBV6-5	NA	TRBJ1-2	CASSYGLVTGLYGYTF
TRBV5-1	NA	TRBJ1-2	CASSLEVGQHYGYTF
TRBV30	TRBD2	TRBJ2-1	CAWSVLGGGALEQFF
TRBV10-3	NA	TRBJ1-6	CAIKDTNSYNSPLHF
TRBV2	NA	TRBJ2-7	CASSDQGTYEQYF
TRBV18	NA	TRBJ2-1	CASSPPVRNEQFF
TRBV6-6	TRBD1	TRBJ1-2	CASSHTRQGANYGYTF
TRBV19	TRBD1	TRBJ1-5	CASSIGPGQGGYSNQPQHF
TRBV4-1	TRBD1	TRBJ2-4	CASSQDRARSQYF
TRBV5-1	NA	TRBJ1-2	CASSGARNYGYTF
TRBV11-2	NA	TRBJ2-1	CASSLPMNEQFF
TRBV7-2	TRBD1	TRBJ2-7	CASSLTGTEQYF
TRBV7-9	NA	TRBJ1-1	CASSLGGSETEAFF
TRBV7-9	NA	TRBJ2-5	CASQSGETQYF
TRBV9	NA	TRBJ2-3	CASTGSNTDTQYF
TRBV5-1	NA	TRBJ2-5	CASSLAAGTRETQYF
TRBV7-8	TRBD1	TRBJ2-1	CASSPWGDRRDNEQFF
TRBV6-5	TRBD1	TRBJ1-5	CASSYSRQGANQPQHF